The TCR beta chain described here comes from a study of cytomegalovirus exposure and HLA in healthy donors. Study results and limitations: Accounts indicate the classifier identified cytomegalovirus status with strong specificity and sensitivity.

PCR amplification relied on 60 Vbeta primers (plus 13 Jbeta primers). In the original workflow: Later reanalysis found 70 million to 95 million unique TCR beta chains, 10 million to 14 million of them shared. The repertoire was sequenced with immunoSEQ multiplex PCR; TCRdb's copy has only in-frame clones and lacks some. The V and J calls and clone size are taken from that table; D and trimming were inferred from the DNA. The sample shows fewer than 75,000 clones, and 15% sits with its ten largest clones. Comment on this clone: Its antigen is not known.

The V gene lost 6 bases and the J gene lost 6 bases, with 21 bases spanning the gap. Germline V gene sequence: CDR1 MNHNY, CDR2 SVGAGI (reference sequence). The CDR3 contains 16 residues. The gene calls are TRBV6-6 and TRBJ1-5; TRBD1 might be the D (6 bases). This sequence originates from a boy aged 5-17 years in good health and CMV-seronegative. Material: PBMCs. The CDR3 reads CASSYPPGDTGQPQHF. CDR3 nucleotides: TGTGCCAGCAGCTACCCACCCGGGGACACTGGTCAGCCCCAGCATTTT.